This T cell receptor beta chain was obtained from a study of OX40 agonist ivuxolimab in advanced cancers. Overall study context: Each dose-escalation patient presented with hepatocellular carcinoma, melanoma, renal cell or head and neck cancer. Participants averaged 60 years of age (range roughly 23 to 80) and were about 85% male. Study outcomes and limitations: CD4+ and CD8+ blood T cells expanded clonally by week 6 at 0.1 to 3.0 mg/kg. Expanded clones were, on average, more numerous among CD8+ T cells than CD4+.

Germline assignment: CDR1 MNHEY and CDR2 SMNVEV (reference sequence). With 0 bases removed from V and 1 base from J, the gap between germline ends came to 13 bases. This CDR3 region has 17 residues. In regard to this clone: The antigen is not known.

Libraries were prepared by immunoSEQ multiplex PCR; TCRdb keeps only in-frame clonotypes and omits some of them. Of roughly 71,000 clones in the sample, about 91% were seen once. The chain uses TRBV27 and TRBJ1-5; D is uncertain. The sequencing used CD4+ or CD8+ T cells sorted from blood, collected in a trial of the OX40 agonist ivuxolimab. This clonotype was obtained from an adult with an advanced solid tumor such as melanoma, head and neck, liver or kidney cancer. CDR3 nucleotides: TGTGCCAGCAGTTTATCGCCTGTTCCTCTCAGCAATCAGCCCCAGCATTTT. This translates into CASSLSPVPLSNQPQHF.